The 5 T cell receptor beta chains presented below share a single source sample, sequenced in a study of blood T cell repertoires in COVID-19. Repertoires were generated with immunoSEQ multiplex PCR, while TCRdb's copy carries only in-frame clones and drops some. The repertoire holds approximately 49,000 clones, with just under 90% as singletons. The specimen sequenced was peripheral blood. The receptor set was obtained from a man in his forties or fifties with acute or convalescent COVID-19.

J is TRBJ1-5 and V is TRBV5-6, with 8 bases fitting TRBD1. Trimming removed 1 base from V and 0 bases from J; junction bases left unmatched: 3. Germline loops: CDR1 SGHDT, CDR2 YYEEEE. This CDR3 is built from 16 residues. The CDR3 region is CASSLSRGLSNQPQHF. The CDR3 DNA is TGTGCCAGCAGCTTGTCCAGGGGGCTTAGCAATCAGCCCCAGCATTTT. The variable domain in full, completed from reference TRBV5-6 and TRBJ1-5, reads DAGVTQSPTHLIKTRGQQVTLRCSPKSGHDTVSWYQQALGQGPQFIFQYYEEEERQRGNFPDRFSGHQFPNYSSELNVNALLLGDSALYLCASSLSRGLSNQPQHFGDGTRLSIL.

The table lists this clone with a count of one. This chain connects TRBV5-1 to TRBJ2-2, with no clear D. Germline V gives CDR1 SGHRS, CDR2 YFSETQ. The ends were cut back, 0 bases at V and 3 bases at J, with 9 bases in the middle. The CDR3 runs 15 residues. This CDR3 is CASSLERTDTGELFF. The CDR3, as DNA: TGCGCCAGCAGCTTGGAAAGAACAGACACCGGGGAGCTGTTTTTT.

By its share, this clone is medium-sized. The CDR3 DNA reads TGTGCCAGCAGTGAAGGACAGGGGGCCTACGAGCAGTACTTC. As protein: CASSEGQGAYEQYF. This rearrangement joins TRBV6-1 to TRBJ2-7; 9 nucleotides agree with TRBD1. The J segment lost 2 bases and the V segment lost 1 base, leaving 0 bases of the junction unmatched. Germline V gives CDR1 MNHNS, CDR2 SASEGT. There are 14 residues in the CDR3.

The rearrangement links TRBV3-1 (or the pseudogene TRBV3-2) to TRBJ2-3; the match to TRBD2 covers 7 bases. Germline loops: CDR1 LGHDT, CDR2 YNNKEL (reference sequence). The CDR3 covers 15 residues. The ends lost 2 bases at V and 3 bases at J; junction bases unmatched: 5. The CDR3 sequence is CASSQWGGSTDTQYF. The CDR3 DNA reads TGTGCCAGCAGCCAATGGGGGGGGTCGACAGATACGCAGTATTTT.

This chain joins TRBV6-5 and TRBJ1-1, with 7 bases lining up with TRBD1. Per germline, CDR1 MNHEY and CDR2 SVGAGI. V gave up 2 bases and J gave up 1 base; unmatched junction bases: 1. This CDR3 spans 14 amino acids. The CDR3 bases are TGTGCCAGCAGTTACGGGACAGAGAACACTGAAGCTTTCTTT. Residues: CASSYGTENTEAFF.